These T cell receptor beta chains were read from a single sample in a study of blood T cell repertoires in COVID-19. The repertoire was sequenced with immunoSEQ multiplex PCR; TCRdb's copy has only in-frame clones and lacks some. The table lists about 220,000 clones, roughly 85% of them singletons. Sequenced: PBMCs or T cells enriched from blood (not recorded which). The receptors shown here come from a woman aged 50 to 60 who had been exposed to COVID-19. CDR3s include the opening cysteine and the closing phenylalanine or tryptophan. A D gene is named only where the DNA matches it firmly. Clone size, where shown, is once, few, many, or a class for clones that have expanded.

d_call clone_size cdr3_length j_call v_call cdr3_nt cdr3_aa
. few 16 TRBJ1-6 TRBV7-8 TGTGCCAGCAGGGATAGCGGCGCGGGTTTTAATTCACCCCTCCACTTT CASRDSGAGFNSPLHF
. few 13 TRBJ2-2 TRBV12-3/TRBV12-4 TGTGCCAGCAGCCGCGGAGACACCGGGGAGCTGTTTTTT CASSRGDTGELFF
. . 12 TRBJ1-2 TRBV27 TGTGCCAGCAGTTCACAGGGACGGGGCTACACCTTC CASSSQGRGYTF
TRBD1 . 14 TRBJ1-3 TRBV7-2 TGTGCCAGCAGCTTAGGGCAACAGGGGAACACCATATATTTT CASSLGQQGNTIYF
. . 15 TRBJ1-6 TRBV4-2 TGTGCCAGCAGCCAAGAGCGGACTGCAAATTCACCCCTCCACTTT CASSQERTANSPLHF
TRBD1 . 15 TRBJ1-5 TRBV19 TGTGCCAGTATCGGAGGGACAGGGGGCGTCCAGCCCCAGCATTTT CASIGGTGGVQPQHF
TRBD1 . 18 TRBJ1-1 TRBV2 TGTGCCAGCAGTCCTATCAGGGGGCCGCCGATAGAAAACACTGAAGCTTTCTTT CASSPIRGPPIENTEAFF
TRBD1 . 14 TRBJ2-5 TRBV27 TGTGCCAGTGACAGGGCCAGAGGACAAGAGACCCAGTACTTC CASDRARGQETQYF
TRBD1 . 16 TRBJ1-1 TRBV18 TGTGCCAGCTCACCAGAACAGGGGGTGGATAACACTGAAGCTTTCTTT CASSPEQGVDNTEAFF
. . 15 TRBJ1-3 TRBV30 TGTGCCTGGAGTAGAGACCGGGGGGCTGGAAACACCATATATTTT CAWSRDRGAGNTIYF
. . 11 TRBJ2-3 TRBV11-2 TGTGCCAGCAGCCCCGCAGATACGCAGTATTTT CASSPADTQYF
TRBD1 few 18 TRBJ1-2 TRBV7-8 TGTGCCAGCAGCTTCGGACGGACAGGGGGCCTCCACAACTATGGCTACACCTTC CASSFGRTGGLHNYGYTF
. . 15 TRBJ1-1 TRBV13 TGTGCCAGCCGATCCGACGGGAGCTTGAACACTGAAGCTTTCTTT CASRSDGSLNTEAFF
TRBD1 . 14 TRBJ1-3 TRBV19 TGTGCCAGTAGTGCGACAGGGACTGGAAACACCATATATTTT CASSATGTGNTIYF
. few 16 TRBJ2-3 TRBV29-1 TGCAGCGTTGAAGCGGCGGCCCTTACCCCCGGAGATACGCAGTATTTT CSVEAAALTPGDTQYF
. . 15 TRBJ1-3 TRBV9 TGTGCCAGCAGCGTAGACGGCAGGGCTGGAAACACCATATATTTT CASSVDGRAGNTIYF
. . 13 TRBJ2-3 TRBV12-3/TRBV12-4 TGTGCCAGCAGTTTAGCGGGCGCAGATACGCAGTATTTT CASSLAGADTQYF
. . 15 TRBJ2-2 TRBV10-3 TGTGCCATCAGTGGGGGCTCAAGGAACACCGGGGAGCTGTTTTTT CAISGGSRNTGELFF
TRBD1 few 15 TRBJ1-2 TRBV5-6 TGTGCCAGCAGCTCCGGGACAGGGGCCCGAGGGGGCTACACCTTC CASSSGTGARGGYTF
TRBD1 . 14 TRBJ2-7 TRBV18 TGTGCCAGCTCACTGGACAGGGGTTCCTACGAGCAGTACTTC CASSLDRGSYEQYF
. . 13 TRBJ1-1 TRBV18 TGTGCCAGCTCAAGCGGGATGGGGACTGAAGCTTTCTTT CASSSGMGTEAFF
. once 13 TRBJ1-1 TRBV6-1 TGTGCCAGCAGTGAGCAGGGTACCTCTGAAGCTTTCTTT CASSEQGTSEAFF
. . 13 TRBJ2-3 TRBV4-1 TGCGCCAGCAGCCAAGACGGTTACGGTACGCAGTATTTT CASSQDGYGTQYF
. . 13 TRBJ1-5 TRBV19 TGTGCCAGTAGTTCCAGTAGCAATCAGCCCCAGCATTTT CASSSSSNQPQHF
TRBD2 . 14 TRBJ2-7 TRBV7-8 TGTGCCAGCAGCACGGGACTAGCGGGCTACGAGCAGTACTTC CASSTGLAGYEQYF
TRBD2 . 14 TRBJ2-7 TRBV5-4 TGTGCCAGCAGCCCGGGGGGAGTATGGTACGAGCAGTACTTC CASSPGGVWYEQYF
. once 11 TRBJ2-1 TRBV5-4 TGTGCCAGCAGTATTTACAATGAGCAGTTCTTC CASSIYNEQFF
. once 15 TRBJ1-5 TRBV9 TGTGCCAGCAGCGTAGGGCAGGGGCGAAATCAGCCCCAGCATTTT CASSVGQGRNQPQHF
TRBD2 . 13 TRBJ2-1 TRBV27 TGTGCCAGCAGTTATCTAGCGGCCGGAGAGCAGTTCTTC CASSYLAAGEQFF
TRBD1 . 15 TRBJ1-2 TRBV4-2 TGTGCCAGCAGCCCGATGACAGGGGCTAACTATGGCTACACCTTC CASSPMTGANYGYTF
TRBD1 . 13 TRBJ2-1 TRBV29-1 TGCAGCGTTGGAGACAGGGGGTACAATGAGCAGTTCTTC CSVGDRGYNEQFF
TRBD1 . 14 TRBJ1-4 TRBV7-9 TGTGCCAGCAGCTCGGGACAGGGGATTGAAAAACTGTTTTTT CASSSGQGIEKLFF
. . 14 TRBJ2-3 TRBV7-3 TGTGCCAGCAGCCCCGGTTTAAGCACAGATACGCAGTATTTT CASSPGLSTDTQYF
TRBD1 . 12 TRBJ1-1 TRBV7-8 TGTGCCACGGGACAGGGGAACACTGAAGCTTTCTTT CATGQGNTEAFF
TRBD2 . 15 TRBJ2-7 TRBV19 TGTGCCAGTAGTATAACACTAGCGGGAACCTACGAGCAGTACTTC CASSITLAGTYEQYF
TRBD2 . 15 TRBJ2-3 TRBV9 TGTGCCAGCAGCCTTCAAGCGGGGTACACAGATACGCAGTATTTT CASSLQAGYTDTQYF
. few 14 TRBJ1-1 TRBV5-1 TGCGCCAGCAGCTTGGACAGGTCCTACACTGAAGCTTTCTTT CASSLDRSYTEAFF
. . 17 TRBJ1-6 TRBV28 TGTGCCAGCAGGGTTTTGTCCTCTATCTCCTATAATTCACCCCTCCACTTT CASRVLSSISYNSPLHF
TRBD1 . 14 TRBJ1-1 TRBV6-5 TGTGCCAGCAGGGACAGGGTGGGAAACACTGAAGCTTTCTTT CASRDRVGNTEAFF
. . 15 TRBJ1-4 TRBV7-2 TGTGCCAGCAGCTCCGGACCCGATCCAGGGCTTGAACTGTTTTTT CASSSGPDPGLELFF
. once 14 TRBJ1-2 TRBV9 TGTGCCAGCAGCGTAATGACAGCTAACTATGGCTACACCTTC CASSVMTANYGYTF
. . 12 TRBJ1-3 TRBV12-2 TGTGCAAGTCGCTTCGGGGTCCACGGGGTATATTTT CASRFGVHGVYF
. . 11 TRBJ1-2 TRBV7-8 TGTGCCAGCAGCTCCGCTGAGGGCTACACCTTC CASSSAEGYTF
. . 13 TRBJ1-1 TRBV10-2 TGCGCCCTGGGGAGGGGAACGGACACTGAAGCTTTCTTT CALGRGTDTEAFF
. . 13 TRBJ1-2 TRBV7-2 TGTGCCAGCAGCTTAGAGTCGTACCGGGGCTACACCTTC CASSLESYRGYTF
. once 16 TRBJ1-1 TRBV5-8 TGTGCCAGCAGCTTGGATGGGTGGCAGGCGAACACTGAAGCTTTCTTT CASSLDGWQANTEAFF
TRBD1 . 11 TRBJ1-2 TRBV29-1 TGCAGGGCCTACGGACAGGATGGCTACACCTTC CRAYGQDGYTF